This T cell receptor (beta chain) was identified in a study of vaccination and CD4 T cells after COVID-19. Overall study context: Overlapping SARS-CoV-2, HCoV-NL63, HCoV-OC43 and HCoV-229E spike peptides were used to stimulate cells.

Treatment reported: approximately nine-day PBMC culture with coronavirus spike peptide pools or control peptides (ViraFEST assay). This CDR3 comprises 12 residues. Trimming left V 6 bases short and J 9 bases short, with 11 bases between. Germline CDR1 and CDR2: SGHNT and YENEEA. The Oncomine TCR Beta short-read assay sequenced DNA from cultured CD4+ T cells. Using its own MiXCR run on the PCR reads, TCRdb lists one record per CDR3 protein. The sample records over 15,000 distinct CDR3 sequences, around 40% being singletons. About this clonotype: The antigen is unknown.

The chain carries TRBV11-3 and TRBJ1-4; perhaps TRBD1 as D (6 bases). The source material was cultured CD4+ T cells from blood. The receptor was derived from a human donor with COVID-19. The CDR3 here is CASSLWGQKLFF. CDR3 DNA sequence: TGTGCCAGCAGTTTATGGGGGCAAAAACTGTTTTTT.